These T cell receptor beta chains were read from a single sample in a study of glioma-infiltrating T cells after dendritic cell vaccination. TCRdb keeps only in-frame clones here, not all; method: immunoSEQ multiplex PCR. This sample has tens of thousands of clones, with approximately 87% found just once. The sample in question was blood, obtained after dendritic cell vaccination. The receptors stem from a human donor with glioblastoma. Each CDR3 is given with its conserved first and last residue. A D gene is named only where the DNA matches it firmly. Size tells how often a clone was seen (once, few, many) or the class of an expanded clone, and some rows leave it out.

v_gene,j_gene,len,d_gene,abundance,CDR3nt,CDR3aa
TRBV9,TRBJ2-5,15,NA,once,TGTGCCAGCAGCGTAGAAAACAGGTACCAAGAGACCCAGTACTTC,CASSVENRYQETQYF
TRBV7-8,TRBJ2-7,14,TRBD1,NA,TGTGCCAGCAGCTTCGTTCAGGGGGCGCGGGAGCAGTACTTC,CASSFVQGAREQYF
TRBV5-4,TRBJ2-5,14,TRBD1,NA,TGTGCCAGCAGCTTAACAGGGGTCCAAGAGACCCAGTACTTC,CASSLTGVQETQYF
TRBV6-4,TRBJ1-4,15,TRBD1,NA,TGTGCCAGCAGCCGTGATGGACAGGGGGTTGAAAAACTGTTTTTT,CASSRDGQGVEKLFF
TRBV7-2,TRBJ1-2,14,TRBD1,NA,TGTGCCAGCAGCTTGACAGGGCAAAACTATGGCTACACCTTC,CASSLTGQNYGYTF
TRBV19,TRBJ1-6,14,NA,NA,TGTGCCAGTAGTAAGGCAGAAGAGGGTTCACCCCTCCACTTT,CASSKAEEGSPLHF
TRBV5-1,TRBJ2-2,16,NA,NA,TGCGCCAGCCGTGAGGCAGGGAGGTTGCGCACCGGGGAGCTGTTTTTT,CASREAGRLRTGELFF
TRBV6-5,TRBJ1-4,15,NA,NA,TGTGCCAGCAGCCGCCCGGGGGAGGGCGTAGAAAAACTGTTTTTT,CASSRPGEGVEKLFF
TRBV9,TRBJ2-1,14,NA,NA,TGTGCCAGCAGCCTCCGACCTCTGGGCGATGAGCAGTTCTTC,CASSLRPLGDEQFF
TRBV9,TRBJ2-1,15,TRBD2,NA,TGTGCCAGCAGCGGACCTAGCGGGGGGTCCAATGAGCAGTTCTTC,CASSGPSGGSNEQFF
TRBV5-4,TRBJ1-3,16,NA,once,TGTGCCAGCAGCTTGGCCGGGTGGAGCTCTGGAAACACCATATATTTT,CASSLAGWSSGNTIYF
TRBV10-3,TRBJ2-7,14,TRBD2,NA,TGTGCCATCAGTGAGTCAGCGGGGGTATCCGAGCAGTACTTC,CAISESAGVSEQYF
TRBV14,TRBJ1-1,13,NA,NA,TGTGCCAGCAGCCAATACAGTGCCACTGAAGCTTTCTTT,CASSQYSATEAFF
TRBV29-1,TRBJ2-7,14,TRBD2,NA,TGCAGCGTAGTACTAGCGGGGGACTCCTACGAGCAGTACTTC,CSVVLAGDSYEQYF
TRBV4-1,TRBJ2-5,16,NA,NA,TGCGCCAGCAGCCCTAGAATAGGAACGGGGAAGGAGACCCAGTACTTC,CASSPRIGTGKETQYF
TRBV10-3,TRBJ2-1,16,TRBD1,NA,TGTGCCATCAGTGGTAAGCGAGGACAGGGTGGTGGTGAGCAGTTCTTC,CAISGKRGQGGGEQFF
TRBV7-8,TRBJ1-1,11,TRBD1,once,TGTGCCAGCAGGGGGACAGTTGAAGCTTTCTTT,CASRGTVEAFF
TRBV30,TRBJ1-2,13,TRBD1,NA,TGTGCCTGGGTCGACAGGGGTGGCTATGGCTACACCTTC,CAWVDRGGYGYTF
TRBV7-6,TRBJ1-5,16,NA,NA,TGTGCCAGCAGCTTCAGGGGACACCTCAGCAATCAGCCCCAGCATTTT,CASSFRGHLSNQPQHF
TRBV19,TRBJ1-5,17,TRBD1,NA,TGTGCCAGTAGTATAGCGACAGGGGGCTCGGGCAATCAGCCCCAGCATTTT,CASSIATGGSGNQPQHF
TRBV29-1,TRBJ2-1,14,TRBD1,NA,TGCAGCGCATTTACAGGGGGCCCATGGAATGAGCAGTTCTTC,CSAFTGGPWNEQFF
TRBV5-4,TRBJ2-3,15,NA,NA,TGTGCCAGCAGCCTAAGAGGCGGGGAAACAGATACGCAGTATTTT,CASSLRGGETDTQYF
TRBV28,TRBJ1-1,15,TRBD1,NA,TGTGCCACCGATGGCCGACAGGGGAAATTATCTGAAGCTTTCTTT,CATDGRQGKLSEAFF
TRBV28,TRBJ1-5,14,NA,NA,TGTGCCAGCAGTTTAACAGCTACGATTCAGCCCCAGCATTTT,CASSLTATIQPQHF
TRBV19,TRBJ1-1,14,NA,NA,TGTGCCAGTAGTATTTCTCAGGGGACAACTGAAGCTTTCTTT,CASSISQGTTEAFF
TRBV11-2,TRBJ1-6,15,NA,NA,TGTGCCAGCAGCTTTTGGGGGGAAGATGGTTCACCCCTCCACTTT,CASSFWGEDGSPLHF
TRBV27,TRBJ2-5,14,TRBD2,NA,TGTGCCAGCAGTCCCGGGACTAGCGTTCTGGCCCAGTACTTC,CASSPGTSVLAQYF
TRBV2,TRBJ1-5,14,NA,NA,TGTGCCAGCAGCCCCGTGGGGCGGAATCAGCCCCAGCATTTT,CASSPVGRNQPQHF
TRBV14,TRBJ2-5,14,NA,few,TGTGCCAGCAGCCATACGACAGGACAAGAGACCCAGTACTTC,CASSHTTGQETQYF
TRBV19,TRBJ1-5,15,NA,NA,TGTGCCAGTAGGGGATACGGACGGGGTAATCAGCCCCAGCATTTT,CASRGYGRGNQPQHF
TRBV19,TRBJ2-5,16,TRBD2,NA,TGTGCCAGACCCAGCGGGGCGGGGGGGACGGAGGAGACCCAGTACTTC,CARPSGAGGTEETQYF
TRBV28,TRBJ1-1,15,NA,NA,TGTGCCAGCAGTTTATCGGAAGAGGGATTTACTGAAGCTTTCTTT,CASSLSEEGFTEAFF
TRBV30,TRBJ1-6,16,NA,NA,TGTGCCTGGAGTGGAGCCTACTACACTAATAATTCACCCCTCCACTTT,CAWSGAYYTNNSPLHF
TRBV28,TRBJ2-3,13,NA,NA,TGTGCCTCCGAGGAGGGGAGTAAGGATACGCAGTATTTT,CASEEGSKDTQYF
TRBV7-9,TRBJ2-5,15,NA,NA,TGTGCCAGCAGCTCCGAGGGGGGGCCACGAGAGACCCAGTACTTC,CASSSEGGPRETQYF
TRBV5-4,TRBJ1-2,15,TRBD1,NA,TGTGCCAGCAGCCATCCGGGACAGGTCAACTATGGCTACACCTTC,CASSHPGQVNYGYTF
TRBV6-5,TRBJ2-7,13,NA,once,TGTGCCAGTTCCCGGTCCCCCTCCTACGAGCAGTACTTC,CASSRSPSYEQYF
TRBV5-4,TRBJ2-1,11,NA,once,TGTGCCCCCTCACGGGGCAATGAGCAGTTCTTC,CAPSRGNEQFF
TRBV19,TRBJ2-7,13,NA,NA,TGTGCCAGTAGTATTGTATCCGGGGGCGAGCAGTACTTC,CASSIVSGGEQYF
TRBV7-3,TRBJ1-1,13,NA,NA,TGTGCCAGCAGCTCCGGAGTGAACACTGAAGCTTTCTTT,CASSSGVNTEAFF
TRBV6-5,TRBJ2-1,15,TRBD2,NA,TGTGCCAGCAGCTTTACTAGCGGGGGATACAATGAGCAGTTCTTC,CASSFTSGGYNEQFF
TRBV9,TRBJ1-1,15,TRBD1,NA,TGTGCCAGCAGCGTAGGGGACAGGGGAAGCACTGAAGCTTTCTTT,CASSVGDRGSTEAFF
TRBV27,TRBJ1-5,14,NA,NA,TGTGCCAGCAGTTTGGGGCGCGGCTATGAAACCCAGCATTTT,CASSLGRGYETQHF
TRBV4-1,TRBJ2-3,21,TRBD2,NA,TGCGCCAGCAGCCAAGATACCCCCGCTCGCCCTAGCGGGGGTCGTACAGATACGCAGTATTTT,CASSQDTPARPSGGRTDTQYF
TRBV25-1,TRBJ1-3,17,NA,NA,TGTGCCAGCAGTGAATATGGAAGGGGCCAGGACCGAAACACCATATATTTT,CASSEYGRGQDRNTIYF
TRBV7-2,TRBJ1-2,15,TRBD1,NA,TGTGCCAGCAGCTTAGATGGCACAGGGGGATATGGCTACACCTTC,CASSLDGTGGYGYTF
TRBV6-1,TRBJ1-2,14,TRBD1,NA,TGTGCCAGCAGTGACTTCGGGACAGGTTTTGGCTACACCTTC,CASSDFGTGFGYTF
TRBV9,TRBJ2-5,15,NA,NA,TGTGCCAGCAGCGTAGCGGCAGGGTTCCAAGAGACCCAGTACTTC,CASSVAAGFQETQYF
TRBV4-1,TRBJ1-2,13,TRBD1,NA,TGCGCCAGCAGCCCAACGGGGACAGGGCCATCGGCCTTC,CASSPTGTGPSAF
TRBV5-4,TRBJ1-6,14,NA,NA,TGTGCCAGCAGCTTGGAGACAGCTGGTTCACCCCTCCACTTT,CASSLETAGSPLHF
TRBV27,TRBJ2-5,14,TRBD1,NA,TGTGCCAGCAGACGGACAGGAGAACTGGAGACCCAGTACTTC,CASRRTGELETQYF
TRBV19,TRBJ1-2,12,NA,once,TGTGCCAGTAGTAGACACAGGGAAGGCTACACCTTC,CASSRHREGYTF
TRBV6-1,TRBJ1-1,11,NA,few,TGTGCCAGCAGCCTCTTAACTGAAGCTTTCTTT,CASSLLTEAFF
TRBV25-1,TRBJ1-1,10,NA,few,TGTGCCAGCAGCGGCAAGCGGGCTTTCTTT,CASSGKRAFF
TRBV4-2,TRBJ2-3,19,TRBD2,NA,TGTGCCAGCAGCCAAGATGGGACTAGCGGGGGGGCCCCGCCAGATACGCAGTATTTT,CASSQDGTSGGAPPDTQYF
TRBV13,TRBJ2-7,14,NA,NA,TGTGCCAGCAGCCATTGGGGCAGGGCAAGGAAGCAGTACTTC,CASSHWGRARKQYF
TRBV7-6,TRBJ1-1,14,TRBD1,NA,TGTGCCAGCAGCTTAGCCGCGACAGGGTCTGAAGCTTTCTTT,CASSLAATGSEAFF
TRBV13,TRBJ1-3,16,TRBD1,NA,TGTGCCAGCAGCTTAGTAGTCAGGGGGTCTGGAAACACCATATATTTT,CASSLVVRGSGNTIYF